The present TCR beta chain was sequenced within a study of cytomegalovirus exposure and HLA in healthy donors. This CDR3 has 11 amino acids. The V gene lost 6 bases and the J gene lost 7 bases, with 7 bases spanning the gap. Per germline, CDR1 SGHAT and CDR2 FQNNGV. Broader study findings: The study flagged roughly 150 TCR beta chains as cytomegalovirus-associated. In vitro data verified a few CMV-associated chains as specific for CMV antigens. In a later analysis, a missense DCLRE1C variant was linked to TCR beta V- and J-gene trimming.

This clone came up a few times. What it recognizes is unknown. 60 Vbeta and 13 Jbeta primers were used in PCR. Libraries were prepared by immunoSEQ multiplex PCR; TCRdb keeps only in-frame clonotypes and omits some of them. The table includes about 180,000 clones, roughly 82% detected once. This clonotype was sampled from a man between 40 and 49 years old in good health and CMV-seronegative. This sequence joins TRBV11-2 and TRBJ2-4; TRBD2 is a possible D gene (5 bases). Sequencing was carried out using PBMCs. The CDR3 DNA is TGTGCCAGCAGTGGCGGGAACATTCAGTACTTC. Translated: CASSGGNIQYF.